The T cell receptor beta chain under discussion was sequenced for a study of T cells in Graves' hyperthyroidism and ophthalmopathy. Study overall: Peripheral blood draws took place at initial diagnosis, ahead of any treatment. General study results and limits: Stable hyperthyroidism was told apart from ophthalmopathy by a model built on 13 V-J features.

TCR beta CDR3 regions were amplified from RNA transcripts. Researchers ran a first-round RT-PCR on the TCR CDR3 using the HTBI primer set. MiXCR, applied by TCRdb to the multiplex PCR reads, yields one record per CDR3 protein. The sample has about 640,000 distinct CDR3 sequences, more than 20% seen once; the top ten hold around a third. This CDR3 comprises 13 residues. The V gene's germline CDR1 is SGHTA and CDR2 FQGNSA. The count of this clonotype is one. Its target is unknown. Compared with germline, one end of the junction differs, possibly owing to a read error. The sequencing input was blood. The chain has TRBV7-2 and TRBJ2-7, with 10 bases matching TRBD2. This TCR was sampled from a man aged 30 to 39 with Graves' ophthalmopathy. The CDR3 bases are TGTGCCAGCAGCCTAGCGGGAGTCCCTGAGCAGTACTTC. It encodes CASSLAGVPEQYF.